The 13 T cell receptor beta chains given below trace back to one sample, sequenced in a study of vaccination effects on CD4 cells after COVID-19. Assay: immunoSEQ multiplex PCR; the TCRdb copy retains only in-frame clones and omits some. The sample contains 17,000 or so clones, over 60% of which appear only once. Their cognate antigens are unknown. Within the ViraFEST assay, antigen-specific CD4+ T cells underwent expansion with viral peptide pools prior to sequencing. Culturing for around ten days preceded CD4+ T cell isolation. A positive SARS-CoV-2 PCR test fell between March and December 2020. Everyone in the study got two shots of either the BNT162b2 or mRNA-1273 vaccine. The input for sequencing was CD4+ T cells from PBMCs cultured with SARS-CoV-2 spike peptides, taken after COVID-19 vaccination. These receptors were collected from a human donor who had a prior SARS-CoV-2 infection.

The chain recombines TRBV11-1 with TRBJ2-1, with 8 bases identical to TRBD1. Germline values: CDR1 SGHAT, CDR2 FQDESV (reference sequence). V dropped 2 bases and J dropped 7; count of bases not matched to a gene: 4. The CDR3 totals 14 residues. The CDR3 DNA reads as TGTGCCAGCAGCTTATGGACAGGGAGAAATGAGCAGTTCTTC. It translates to CASSLWTGRNEQFF.

The table lists this clone with a few counts. The chain couples TRBV7-8 to TRBJ1-2, with D possibly TRBD1 on 6 matching bases. Looked up from germline, CDR1 is SGHVS and CDR2 is FQNEAQ. The CDR3 covers 14 residues. The ends were cut back, 5 bases at V and 5 bases at J, with 15 bases in the middle. This CDR3 is CASSPDSATYGYTF. The DNA for the CDR3 is TGTGCCAGCAGCCCGGACAGTGCGACTTATGGCTACACCTTC. The variable domain in full, with the rest retrieved from reference TRBV7-8 and TRBJ1-2, is GAGVSQSPRYKVAKRGQDVALRCDPISGHVSLFWYQQALGQGPEFLTYFQNEAQLDKSGLPSDRFFAERPEGSVSTLKIQRTQQEDSAVYLCASSPDSATYGYTFGSGTRLTVV.

This chain uses TRBV24-1 with TRBJ2-1; tentative D call: TRBD2 (5 bases). Germline V gene sequence: CDR1 KGHDR, CDR2 SFDVKD. This CDR3 is built from 19 residues. Between the trimmed V and J ends, which lost 2 bases and 4 bases, there was a span of 23 bases. CDR3 amino acids: CATSDSLADYRAGYNEQFF. As DNA, the CDR3 is TGTGCCACCAGTGATTCCCTCGCCGACTATCGGGCCGGGTACAATGAGCAGTTCTTC.

The J gene is TRBJ1-6, the V gene TRBV2; 8 bases map to TRBD1. V shed 8 bases, J shed 9 bases, and the junction held 9 bases outside the gene matches. The CDR3 covers 14 residues. The germline V gene has CDR1 SNHLY and CDR2 FYNNEI. The CDR3 is CASQKDRDASPLHF. The CDR3 DNA follows: TGTGCCAGCCAAAAGGACAGGGATGCTTCACCCCTCCACTTT.

The CDR3 loop is CASKDRDQETQYF. The CDR3 bases are TGTGCCAGCAAAGACAGGGACCAAGAGACCCAGTACTTC. This sequence joins TRBV3-1 (or the pseudogene TRBV3-2) and TRBJ2-5, with 7 bases lining up with TRBD1. V trimming: 7 bases; J trimming: 0 bases; junction bases outside the gene matches: 2. Germline assignment: CDR1 LGHDT and CDR2 YNNKEL (reference sequence). The CDR3 consists of 13 residues.

The chain carries TRBV12-5 and TRBJ1-6; D not resolved. Germline CDR1 is LGHNT and CDR2 is FRNRAP. The CDR3 is made up of 18 amino acids. The V end was cut by 0 bases, the J end by 4 bases, with 16 bases between. CDR3 nucleotide sequence: TGTGCTAGTGGTTTGGTATTGAGGGCCGCACCATATAATTCACCCCTCCACTTT. It codes for CASGLVLRAAPYNSPLHF. Full variable domain (remainder filled in from reference TRBV12-5 and TRBJ1-6): DARVTQTPRHKVTEMGQEVTMRCQPILGHNTVFWYRQTMMQGLELLAYFRNRAPLDDSGMPKDRFSAEMPDATLATLKIQPSEPRDSAVYFCASGLVLRAAPYNSPLHFGNGTRLTVT.

This sequence joins TRBV28 and TRBJ2-2, with 7 positions matching TRBD1. The V and J ends lost 2 bases and 5 bases, in that order; junction bases with no gene match: 5. The CDR3 loop spans 15 amino acids. The V gene's germline CDR1 is MDHEN and CDR2 SYDVKM. CDR3 sequence (DNA): TGTGCCAGCAGTTTACCAGGGACAGTGACCGGGGAGCTGTTTTTT. This encodes CASSLPGTVTGELFF.

The chain combines TRBV9 with TRBJ2-7; perhaps TRBD2 as D (6 bases). This CDR3 has 15 residues. Trimming took 0 bases from V and 0 from J, leaving 10 bases between them. Germline-derived CDR1 and CDR2 are SGDLS and YYNGEE. This CDR3 reads CASSVGGTSSYEQYF. The CDR3 coding sequence is TGTGCCAGCAGCGTAGGCGGGACCAGCTCCTACGAGCAGTACTTC.

The chain links TRBV9 to TRBJ1-2; D unclear. Trimming took 2 bases from V and 0 from J, leaving 8 bases between them. Germline lookup yields CDR1 SGDLS and CDR2 YYNGEE. This CDR3 contains 14 residues. CDR3 in amino acids: CASSVNQANYGYTF. The CDR3 DNA sequence: TGTGCCAGCAGCGTGAACCAAGCTAACTATGGCTACACCTTC.

This clone was seen only a few times. This chain uses TRBV27 with TRBJ1-1; D is perhaps TRBD1 (6 bases). CDR3 length equals 13 residues. Germline CDR1 is MNHEY and CDR2 is SMNVEV (reference sequence). Trimming pared 5 bases from V and 4 bases from J, leaving 11 bases between. The CDR3 is CASSQQGRTEAFF. In DNA, the CDR3 is TGTGCCAGCAGTCAACAGGGCCGCACTGAAGCTTTCTTT.

V is TRBV7-9 and J is TRBJ2-1; 8 bases agree with TRBD2. The CDR3 runs to 16 residues. Looked up from germline, CDR1 is SEHNR and CDR2 is FQNEAQ (reference sequence). V shed 2 bases, J shed 8 bases, and the junction held 11 bases outside the gene matches. The CDR3 sequence: CASSLRFGGRSDEQFF. The CDR3 DNA reads as TGTGCCAGCAGCTTAAGGTTTGGCGGGAGGTCGGATGAGCAGTTCTTC.

The V call is TRBV5-1, the J call TRBJ1-6; no clear D. The length of the CDR3 is 16 residues. Germline loops: CDR1 SGHRS, CDR2 YFSETQ. V was pared by 3 bases and J by 5 bases, with 15 bases between. CDR3 region: CASSSGLESHNSPLHF. The CDR3 DNA follows: TGCGCCAGCAGCTCGGGTTTGGAAAGCCATAATTCACCCCTCCACTTT.

The V and J genes are TRBV5-1 and TRBJ2-7, with D possibly TRBD2 on 5 matching bases. Trimming removed 2 bases from V and 3 bases from J, with 15 bases in between. The germline V gene encodes CDR1 SGHRS and CDR2 YFSETQ. The CDR3 spans 15 residues. The CDR3 spells CASSFLSGWGYEQYF. The CDR3 nucleotides are TGCGCCAGCAGCTTCCTTTCGGGGTGGGGCTACGAGCAGTACTTC.